The TCR beta chain under discussion was sequenced for a study of human CD8 memory T cell subsets. Findings and limits, study-wide: While effector memory cells differed, stem-like memory and precursor exhausted T cells had similarly high diversity. When compared with each other, stem-like memory and precursor exhausted T cell repertoires showed minimal overlap.

The authors made TCR beta libraries using UMI-labeled 5' RACE. TCRdb reprocessed the 5' RACE reads, keeping one entry per CDR3 protein, no DNA. This sample contains around 10,000 distinct CDR3 sequences. Details on this clonotype: Its cognate antigen is unknown.

The CDR3 has 16 amino acids. Germline-derived CDR1 and CDR2 are SGHKS and YYEKEE (reference sequence). Early memory CD8+ T cells that were CCR7+ PD-1+ TIGIT+ with exhausted-like traits constituted the TPEX cells. For every subset, the RNA was derived from duplicate vials of about 150,000 sorted CD8+ T cells. Sequences were obtained from CD8+ T cells from PBMCs. The clonotype was recovered from a human donor in good health. The chain carries TRBV5-5 and TRBJ1-2; the D call from TCRdb, TRBD1, cannot be confirmed without DNA. CDR3 loop: CASSLDWSDRGRGYTF. The whole variable domain, remainder taken from reference TRBV5-5 and TRBJ1-2, is DAGVTQSPTHLIKTRGQQVTLRCSPISGHKSVSWYQQVLGQGPQFIFQYYEKEERGRGNFPDRFSARQFPNYSSELNVNALLLGDSALYLCASSLDWSDRGRGYTFGSGTRLTVV.